This TCR beta chain was identified during a study of cytomegalovirus exposure and HLA in healthy donors (dated by TCRdb to about 2017). Broadly, across the study: According to an earlier analysis of 587 of the donors, about 179 million T cells yielded 120 million or so unique TCR beta sequences and approximately 300 Gb of sequence data. Roughly 300 gigabases of sequencing data and about 92 million unique TCR sequences made up an early release that covered around 640 HLA-typed donors. Of the roughly 400 genotyped donors, roughly 76% were placed in the genetic ancestry cluster associated with self-reported Caucasian donors. The study aimed to test whether cataloging public T cell receptors could reveal signatures of past pathogen exposure. The study used immunosequencing to profile the T cell repertoires of 600 to 850 subjects and linked those repertoires to cytomegalovirus serostatus. A separate validation cohort of 100 to 150 different subjects was used in addition to the approximately 700-subject first cohort. The study combined high-throughput TCR immunosequencing, statistical association of individual TCRs with disease status, and machine learning to predict cytomegalovirus infection status. A later analysis re-analyzed previously published TCR beta repertoires from approximately 700 donors and added high-resolution HLA genotyping to study TCR occurrence patterns. The later analysis used no new phenotypic data to find candidate immune exposures, relying instead on TCR beta sequences and their occurrence across donors. In an earlier analysis of 587 of the donors, high-throughput TCR beta sequencing was used to judge whether each TCR beta V gene segment behaved as functional or pseudogenic. Donor age, sex, ethnicity and CMV serostatus were compiled together with the repertoire data. A later genetic analysis took genome-wide SNP genotypes for about 65% of the 666 donors and used that subset as a discovery cohort. Every repertoire in the discovery cohort had been generated on one and the same sequencing platform. HLA typing covered class I and class II loci at four-digit resolution. Typing coverage varied by locus: roughly 629-630 donors for A, B, C, DRB1 and DQB1; 522 for DQA1; more than 600 for DPA1; 400 to 480 for DPB1. Because of strong linkage in the cohort, five DR-DQ haplotypes were treated as single units for association and clustering. Among a few hundred genotyped donors of the cohort, an average of 235,054 unique TCR beta nucleotide sequences were sequenced per donor, roughly 20% of them non-productive.

The CDR1 and CDR2 encoded by the germline V gene (reference sequence) are SGHNT and YYREEE. After removal of 4 bases from V and 6 bases from J, the junction retains 8 bases not matched to a gene. The CDR3 runs 15 residues from the cysteine to the phenylalanine. Kept here is only the CDR3 DNA, which spans 45 bases and is read in frame from base 1. The library was built by means of the immunoSEQ multiplex PCR assay. For the multiplex PCR, a mixture combining 60 forward primers for TCR Vbeta segments and 13 reverse primers for TCR Jbeta segments was used. The CDR3 region of rearranged TCR beta genes was amplified from genomic DNA by a multiplex PCR assay. The amplified TCR beta libraries were sequenced on the Illumina HiSeq System as 87-base-pair reads. The source study handled its data this way. A later analysis tallied tens of millions of unique TCR beta chains across the approximately 670 repertoires, and around 12 million of those chains were shared by two or more donors. Raw reads were error-corrected and collapsed into unique sequences with a nearest-neighbor algorithm that merged closely related sequences to remove PCR and sequencing errors. To assign V, D and J gene segments, CDR3 sequences were aligned to IMGT reference sequences. Each retained sequence needed at least a six-nucleotide match to both a V gene segment and a J gene segment. A rearrangement was called productive if the CDR3 had no stop codons and remained in frame with V and J, and every other rearrangement was called non-productive. CDR3 was defined according to IMGT convention as the region running from the second conserved V-encoded cysteine to the conserved J-encoded phenylalanine. Sequences without an unambiguous match to a single V gene segment were excluded from the earlier analysis of 500 to 700 of the donors. In an earlier analysis of 587 of the donors, a V segment was called functional when productive rearrangements were above 56.7%, and segregating when the standard deviation between donors exceeded 5%. A statistical classification framework was built to diagnose cytomegalovirus status from the catalog of TCR beta chain sequences. A later analysis assigned V and J genes by comparing TCR nucleotide sequences with IMGT/GENE-DB human TR gene sequences. Using the TCRdist pipeline, a later analysis assigned CDR3 sequences along with most-parsimonious VDJ recombination scenarios. A later analysis defined each TCR beta chain by its CDR3 amino acid sequence plus V-gene family, and excluded reads lacking a unique V-gene family. As a way to deal with suspected cross-contamination and a sequencing artifact, a later analysis dropped over 550 nucleotide sequences that were highly shared and had low generation probability. In a later analysis, a clonal expansion index for each public chain was calculated from normalized within-repertoire ranks of inferred template counts. Generation probabilities in a later analysis came from a VDJ recombination model fitted to out-of-frame rearrangements, and those results were checked against IGoR. In a later analysis, hypergeometric tests were used to score TCR-TCR, TCR-HLA and TCR-CMV co-occurrence, with a repertoire-size bias correction applied to TCR pairs. To estimate false discovery rates, a later analysis permuted the HLA or CMV assignments 20 times. In a later analysis, co-occurring TCRs were grouped using DBSCAN, and TCRdist sequence similarity was added for clustering within HLA-allele-positive subsets. For co-occurrence clustering, repertoires with fewer than 30,000 or more than 120,000 public chains were excluded, along with five repertoires with anomalous nucleotide sharing. Sourced from immuneACCESS, this table was stored by TCRdb with only in-frame sequences that have V and J called. A share of the clones is absent; for the studies checked, an unresolved V gene accounts for under half, and the remainder has no known explanation. The DNA was the basis for D and trimming; V, J and clone size are from that table. This sample comprises some 110,000 clones, 9.5% of them detected only once. 3% of the sample belongs to the ten largest clones.

General study outcomes and caveats: According to a later analysis, TCR association rates differed among HLA loci, with DRB1 alleles showing the most associated TCRs and HLA-C alleles showing the fewest. Correlated functional status among segregating V segments might be attributable to linkage disequilibrium, but an unknown experimental factor could not be ruled out. A later analysis reported that several top co-occurrence clusters appeared linked to parvovirus B19, influenza, CMV and Epstein-Barr virus. Immune exposure information for the cohort was limited to CMV serostatus. The sequencing pipeline was judged likely to have produced a cluster of highly shared sequence variants as a technical artifact. In vitro tests confirmed that a few of the cytomegalovirus-associated TCR beta chains recognize cytomegalovirus antigens. HLA typing was unavailable for some donors at each locus, so association tests used only the typed subset. An earlier analysis of approximately 600 of the donors showed that most TCR beta V segments appeared in productive rearrangements either about 87% or about 30% of the time, which broadly matched IMGT annotations. The classifier was reported to diagnose cytomegalovirus status with high specificity and sensitivity in both the original cohort and the validation cohort. In a later analysis, most CMV-associated TCR beta chains were found to appear HLA-restricted, with HLA associations seemingly driven largely by CMV exposure. In this cohort, only TCR beta chains were sequenced, and detectable features were limited by the absence of alpha or paired-chain data. In a later analysis, HLA-associated TCR beta chains showed more clonal expansion and lower generation probabilities than non-associated chains that were equally common. Roughly uniform sequencing depth across donors was assumed in presence/absence analyses, although this assumption may not hold. The authors suggested that the approach could potentially be extended to other disease states and immunological phenotypes. In the study, 150 to 200 TCR beta chains were listed as associated with cytomegalovirus. Fewer than 20 rarely observed V segments, including chromosome 9 orphons, were excluded from the earlier analysis of some 590 of the donors because counts were too low. When HLA alleles, especially DR and DQ, strongly co-occurred, attributing TCR associations to individual alleles was difficult. Because the 87-base-pair reads could not distinguish some IMGT-functional V segments, including TRBV6-2 and TRBV6-3, those segments were excluded. In a later genetic analysis, fewer N-insertions in productive TCRs were reported among donors in an Asian-associated ancestry cluster than the approximately 670-donor mean. At a false discovery rate of 0.05, a later analysis linked roughly 17,000 TCR beta sequences to specific HLA alleles. An association between a missense DCLRE1C variant and V-gene and J-gene trimming of TCR beta chains was found in a later genetic analysis and replicated in an independent cohort. A further reported finding was that TCR beta sequences accurately predicted the HLA-A and HLA-B alleles for most subjects in the first cohort. Most TCR sequences were observed very rarely across donors, whereas some public TCRs were present in many individuals.

In its sample, this clone was seen a few times. The antigen it binds to is not known. The record has no base qualities; no much larger clone is one base away. In total, about 650 healthy bone marrow donors made up the cohort. At the time of sampling, every cohort member was nominally healthy, though immune exposures that went unrecorded were likely present. The donor was CMV seronegative and was included in the group of a few hundred seronegative cohort members. A peripheral blood sample was provided by each donor, and peripheral blood mononuclear cells were used for TCR beta sequencing. The Qiagen DNeasy Blood Extraction Kit was used to extract genomic DNA from the blood cell samples.

The sequence was obtained from a man aged 30 to 39 in good health and CMV-seronegative. Recombination joined TRBV5-4 with TRBJ2-3; 10 central nucleotides agree with TRBD1. The sample comprised PBMCs. The CDR3 sequence is CASSPDRGRWDTQYF. The nucleotides read TGTGCCAGCAGCCCCGACAGGGGGCGCTGGGATACGCAGTATTTT.